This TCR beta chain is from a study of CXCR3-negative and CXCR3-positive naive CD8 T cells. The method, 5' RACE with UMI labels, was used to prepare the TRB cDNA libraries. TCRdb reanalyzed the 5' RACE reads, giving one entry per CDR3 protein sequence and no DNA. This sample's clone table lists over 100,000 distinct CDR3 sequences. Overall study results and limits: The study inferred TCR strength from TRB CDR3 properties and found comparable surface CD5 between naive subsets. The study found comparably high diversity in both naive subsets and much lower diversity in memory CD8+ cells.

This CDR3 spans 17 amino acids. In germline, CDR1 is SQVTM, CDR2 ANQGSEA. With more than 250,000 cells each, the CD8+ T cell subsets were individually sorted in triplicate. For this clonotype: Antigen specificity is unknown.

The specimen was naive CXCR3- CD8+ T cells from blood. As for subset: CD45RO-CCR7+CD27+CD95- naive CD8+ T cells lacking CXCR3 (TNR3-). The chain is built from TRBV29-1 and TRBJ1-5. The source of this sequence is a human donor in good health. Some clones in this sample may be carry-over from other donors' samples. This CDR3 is CSVEGGQWEGGNQPQHF.